This T cell receptor beta chain was profiled in a study of cytotoxic CD8 clonotypes in ibrutinib-treated CLL. Study observations and caveats: Researchers report that baseline clonality outpaced age-matched healthy donors and tracked circulating CD8+ T-cell counts.

TCRdb's table, derived via immunoSEQ multiplex PCR, lists solely in-frame clones and lacks some. This table has some 120,000 clones, approximately 58% appearing once. V was pared by 3 bases and J by 4 bases, with 8 bases between. This CDR3 spans 12 amino acids. Germline V gene sequence: CDR1 SQVTM, CDR2 ANQGSEA. A remark on this clone: Its antigen is still unknown.

Sequenced material: PBMCs, taken after 24 months of ibrutinib treatment. The sequence was obtained from a human donor with chronic lymphocytic leukemia. The V call is TRBV29-1, the J call TRBJ2-3; D ambiguous. This CDR3 reads CSVEGLADTQYF. The CDR3 DNA sequence: TGCAGCGTTGAGGGTCTCGCAGATACGCAGTATTTT.